Listed below are T cell receptor beta chains from one sample, sequenced in a study of cytomegalovirus exposure and HLA in healthy donors. Assay: immunoSEQ multiplex PCR; the TCRdb copy retains only in-frame clones and omits some. Here the sample spans tens of thousands of clones, around 90% being singletons. Sequenced material: PBMCs. These receptors all stem from a middle-aged woman in good health and CMV-seropositive. CDR3s include the opening cysteine and the closing phenylalanine or tryptophan. Each record gives: J gene, D gene, V gene, CDR3 length, clone size, CDR3 DNA, CDR3 protein. The D gene is left open where the match is weak. Clone size is stated in some rows and not others, as once, few, many or a class when expanded.

TRBJ1-5,-,TRBV28,14,-,TGTGCCAGCACCCAGACAGCTAGCAATCAGCCCCAGCATTTT,CASTQTASNQPQHF
TRBJ2-2,TRBD1,TRBV4-2,16,-,TGTGCCAGCAGCCCAAGCCAGGGACAGGGATCCGGGGAGCTGTTTTTT,CASSPSQGQGSGELFF
TRBJ1-2,-,TRBV2,13,-,TGTGCCAGCAGTGAATGGGAGCTGAATGGCTACACCTTC,CASSEWELNGYTF
TRBJ2-7,TRBD2,TRBV6-1,14,-,TGTGCCAGCAGAACGGGAGCGGGAGACTACGAGCAGTACTTC,CASRTGAGDYEQYF
TRBJ2-3,-,TRBV7-3,15,once,TGTGCCAGCAGCTTATCCGTTACTAGCACAGATACGCAGTATTTT,CASSLSVTSTDTQYF
TRBJ2-1,TRBD2,TRBV29-1,18,-,TGCAGCGTTGATCGGGCGAAAGATAGCGGGGGGCGGTACAATGAGCAGTTCTTC,CSVDRAKDSGGRYNEQFF
TRBJ2-7,TRBD1,TRBV6-5,15,-,TGTGCCAGCAGTGCCGGGACAGGGAGGGTGTACGAGCAGTACTTC,CASSAGTGRVYEQYF
TRBJ1-1,-,TRBV19,13,-,TGTGCCAGTAGTATAAACATGAACACTGAAGCTTTCTTT,CASSINMNTEAFF
TRBJ2-1,TRBD1,TRBV19,16,-,TGTGCCAGTAGGCCAACCGGGACAGGAAAAAACAATGAGCAGTTCTTC,CASRPTGTGKNNEQFF
TRBJ1-3,-,TRBV5-1,16,-,TGCGCCAGCAGCTCCGAATTTCGGAGCTCTGGAAACACCATATATTTT,CASSSEFRSSGNTIYF
TRBJ2-1,TRBD2,TRBV10-1,15,few,TGCGCCAGCAGATCCGGGACTAGCGGGGCTAATGAGCAGTTCTTC,CASRSGTSGANEQFF
TRBJ2-7,-,TRBV10-3,14,-,TGTGCCATCAGTGAGGGGAGAGGGTCCTACGAGCAGTACTTC,CAISEGRGSYEQYF
TRBJ2-3,TRBD2,TRBV29-1,14,-,TGCAGCACCTCAGCGGGAGGGGGGGTAGAATCGCAGTATTTT,CSTSAGGGVESQYF
TRBJ2-7,TRBD1,TRBV10-1,16,-,TGCGCCAGCAGTGAGACCCGGAAAGGGGGCGGTTACGAGCAGTACTTC,CASSETRKGGGYEQYF
TRBJ2-7,-,TRBV7-9,11,few,TGTGCCAGCAGCCTATCCTCCGAGCAGTACTTC,CASSLSSEQYF
TRBJ1-2,-,TRBV27,13,-,TGTGCCAGCAGAAATCGACAGGAAGGCGGCTACACCTTC,CASRNRQEGGYTF
TRBJ1-5,TRBD1,TRBV6-6,13,-,TGTGCCAGCAGCCGACAGGGGGGTCAGCCCCAGCATTTT,CASSRQGGQPQHF
TRBJ2-5,-,TRBV5-1,15,-,TGCGCCAGCAGCACCCACCCCGGAGCGGAGGAGACCCAGTACTTC,CASSTHPGAEETQYF
TRBJ2-4,TRBD1,TRBV27,15,-,TGTGCCAGCAGTGCAAGACAGGGTGGCAAAAACATTCAGTACTTC,CASSARQGGKNIQYF
TRBJ2-7,-,TRBV6-5,14,-,TGTGCCAGCAGTTACGATCCGGGGATAAACGAGCAGTACTTC,CASSYDPGINEQYF
TRBJ2-5,TRBD1,TRBV6-6,14,-,TGTGCCAGCAGTTTTGGACAGGGACGAGAGACCCAGTACTTC,CASSFGQGRETQYF
TRBJ2-7,-,TRBV4-2,13,few,TGTGCCAGCAGCCAAGATCCCAGGGAAGAGCAGTACTTC,CASSQDPREEQYF
TRBJ2-5,TRBD1,TRBV4-2,16,-,TGTGCCAGCAGCCCCGGGACAGGGGACGGTTCAGAGACCCAGTACTTC,CASSPGTGDGSETQYF
TRBJ1-4,TRBD1,TRBV7-9,14,-,TGTGCCAGCAGCTTAGGGACAGGCGGTGAAAAACTGTTTTTT,CASSLGTGGEKLFF
TRBJ2-7,-,TRBV7-6,14,-,TGTGCCAGCAGCTTGACAGGTCCCACGAGGGAGCAGTACTTC,CASSLTGPTREQYF
TRBJ2-3,-,TRBV2,16,-,TGTGCCAGCAGTGAAGTCCGGGGAGTCTGGGAAGATACGCAGTATTTT,CASSEVRGVWEDTQYF
TRBJ1-5,TRBD1,TRBV9,17,-,TGTGCCAGCAGCAAACGGGACAGGGTGACTAGCAATCAGCCCCAGCATTTT,CASSKRDRVTSNQPQHF
TRBJ2-1,TRBD1,TRBV5-1,14,-,TGCGCCAGCAGCCGCGGACAGGTAAGCGATGAGCAGTTCTTC,CASSRGQVSDEQFF
TRBJ2-7,TRBD1,TRBV11-2,17,-,TGTGCCAGCAGCCCACGAGGAGACAGGGGGTCTGGCTACGAGCAGTACTTC,CASSPRGDRGSGYEQYF
TRBJ1-1,-,TRBV7-9,14,few,TGTGCCAGCAGCTTAGCCAGGGGCAACACTGAAGCTTTCTTT,CASSLARGNTEAFF
TRBJ2-3,-,TRBV6-6,12,-,TGTGCCAGCAACACAGGGAAAGATACGCAGTATTTT,CASNTGKDTQYF
TRBJ2-3,TRBD2,TRBV7-9,15,-,TGTGCCAGCAGCGCGACTAGCGGGAGAGAAGATACGCAGTATTTT,CASSATSGREDTQYF
TRBJ2-5,TRBD1,TRBV14,14,-,TGTGCCAGCAGCCCCCGGACAGGGTCCGGGACCCAGTACTTC,CASSPRTGSGTQYF
TRBJ2-7,-,TRBV19,15,-,TGTGCCAGTAGTACCCCACGGACAGCATCCTACGAGCAGTACTTC,CASSTPRTASYEQYF
TRBJ2-7,-,TRBV2,14,-,TGTGCCAGCAGTGAATCTGGACACCGCTACGAGCAGTACTTC,CASSESGHRYEQYF
TRBJ1-2,TRBD1,TRBV6-4,14,-,TGTGCCAGCAGACCCGGGACAGGGAACTATGGCTACACCTTC,CASRPGTGNYGYTF
TRBJ1-5,-,TRBV19,13,-,TGTGCCAGTAGTTTGGACAGTGATCAGCCCCAGCATTTT,CASSLDSDQPQHF
TRBJ2-3,-,TRBV2,14,-,TGTGCCAGCAGGCTAAGGGGATTGACAGATACGCAGTATTTT,CASRLRGLTDTQYF